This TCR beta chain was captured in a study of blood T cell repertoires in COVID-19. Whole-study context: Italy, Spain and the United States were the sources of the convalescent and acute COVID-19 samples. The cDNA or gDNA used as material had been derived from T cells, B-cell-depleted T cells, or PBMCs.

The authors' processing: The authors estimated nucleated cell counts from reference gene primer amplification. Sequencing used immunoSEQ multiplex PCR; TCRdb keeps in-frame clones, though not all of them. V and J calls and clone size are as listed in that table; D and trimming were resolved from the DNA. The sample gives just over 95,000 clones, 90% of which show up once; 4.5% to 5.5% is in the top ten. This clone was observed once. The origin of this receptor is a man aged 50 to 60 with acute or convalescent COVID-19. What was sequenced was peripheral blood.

The CDR3 sequence is CASSYSASSEKLFF. Here the CDR3 DNA reads TGTGCCAGCAGTTACTCGGCCTCTTCGGAGAAACTGTTTTTT. This rearrangement joins TRBV6-5 to TRBJ1-4, with D unresolved. The CDR3 has 14 residues. Germline V gene sequence: CDR1 MNHEY, CDR2 SVGAGI. The V gene lost 0 bases and the J gene lost 11 bases, with 13 bases spanning the gap.